These T cell receptor beta chains were read from a single sample in a study of CD8 T cells in ankylosing spondylitis. A single record per CDR3 protein comes from TCRdb applying MiXCR to the 5' RACE reads. The sample shows about 310,000 distinct CDR3 sequences, about 20% of them seen only once. Sequencing was done on a sample of blood, either unsorted or a sorted T cell fraction (not recorded which). All receptors derive from a female donor with ankylosing spondylitis or in good health (not recorded which). Both conserved end residues are trimmed from each CDR3.

J | V | length | CDR3
TRBJ2-4 | TRBV7-2 | 14 | ASSLAGGWVKNIQY
TRBJ2-7 | TRBV10-3 | 13 | AISESSGRAYEQY
TRBJ2-2 | TRBV12-3/TRBV12-4 | 14 | ASSWAGTANTGELF
TRBJ2-7 | TRBV7-9 | 11 | ASGPQDAYEQY
TRBJ1-1 | TRBV7-9 | 11 | ASSFTGQTEAF
TRBJ1-1 | TRBV6-2/TRBV6-3 | 10 | ASSYRQVEAF
TRBJ2-7 | TRBV6-4 | 13 | ASSDPRGVAYEQY
TRBJ2-7 | TRBV20-1 | 11 | SARVTGTYEQY
TRBJ1-1 | TRBV29-1 | 10 | SVERGPTEAF
TRBJ2-1 | TRBV6-1 | 11 | AAGASGRNEQF
TRBJ1-2 | TRBV15 | 15 | ATSRDIGNQPQYGYT
TRBJ2-5 | TRBV6-5 | 13 | ASSSSIVPGETQY
TRBJ1-1 | TRBV21-1 | 12 | ASSNRRANTEAF